This T cell receptor beta chain was sequenced in a study of blood T cells in healthy people across ages. This CDR3 spans 15 amino acids. Germline values: CDR1 MNHEY, CDR2 SMNVEV (reference sequence). After removal of 4 bases from V and 4 bases from J, the junction contained 6 bases not matched to a gene. The second PCR ran about 6 to 12 cycles with a sample-barcoded 5' primer and J-beta primers. Tags on each cDNA molecule came from a template-switch adaptor with 12 random nucleotides. TCRdb ran MiXCR on the 5' RACE reads and lists one entry per CDR3 protein. The sample consists of 1.5 million or so distinct CDR3 sequences, roughly 43% of them appearing once.

The rearrangement joins TRBV27 to TRBJ1-2, with 10 nucleotides matching TRBD1. Sequenced input: blood. This sequence originates from a woman aged 18-29 years in good health. In nucleotides, the CDR3 is TGTGCCAGCAGTTGGACCGGGACAGGGGTCTATGGCTACACCTTC. It specifies CASSWTGTGVYGYTF.